This T cell receptor beta chain was retrieved from a study of OX40 agonist ivuxolimab in advanced cancers. Regarding the study as a whole: Among the lowest levels of clonal expansion were found in partial responders at 0.1-3.0 mg/kg.

In the case of this clone: As yet, its antigen is unknown. At one boundary the junction diverges from the germline segment, which might be a read error.

The data were produced by immunoSEQ multiplex PCR, yet TCRdb's version contains in-frame clones alone and is incomplete. In the table there are some 71,000 clones, 80% to 85% of which are singletons. The sequences come from CD4+ or CD8+ T cells sorted from blood, collected in a trial of the OX40 agonist ivuxolimab. This clonotype was sampled from an adult with an advanced solid tumor such as melanoma, head and neck, liver or kidney cancer.

The CDR3 DNA reads as TGTGCTAGCAGCTTAGGTCCCCAGGGTGGGAATGAGCAGTTCTTC. Protein product: CASSLGPQGGNEQFF. The rearrangement uses TRBV7-7 and TRBJ2-1; D might be TRBD1 (5 bases). The CDR3 contains 15 residues. Germline CDR1 and CDR2: SSHAT and FNYEAQ (reference sequence).